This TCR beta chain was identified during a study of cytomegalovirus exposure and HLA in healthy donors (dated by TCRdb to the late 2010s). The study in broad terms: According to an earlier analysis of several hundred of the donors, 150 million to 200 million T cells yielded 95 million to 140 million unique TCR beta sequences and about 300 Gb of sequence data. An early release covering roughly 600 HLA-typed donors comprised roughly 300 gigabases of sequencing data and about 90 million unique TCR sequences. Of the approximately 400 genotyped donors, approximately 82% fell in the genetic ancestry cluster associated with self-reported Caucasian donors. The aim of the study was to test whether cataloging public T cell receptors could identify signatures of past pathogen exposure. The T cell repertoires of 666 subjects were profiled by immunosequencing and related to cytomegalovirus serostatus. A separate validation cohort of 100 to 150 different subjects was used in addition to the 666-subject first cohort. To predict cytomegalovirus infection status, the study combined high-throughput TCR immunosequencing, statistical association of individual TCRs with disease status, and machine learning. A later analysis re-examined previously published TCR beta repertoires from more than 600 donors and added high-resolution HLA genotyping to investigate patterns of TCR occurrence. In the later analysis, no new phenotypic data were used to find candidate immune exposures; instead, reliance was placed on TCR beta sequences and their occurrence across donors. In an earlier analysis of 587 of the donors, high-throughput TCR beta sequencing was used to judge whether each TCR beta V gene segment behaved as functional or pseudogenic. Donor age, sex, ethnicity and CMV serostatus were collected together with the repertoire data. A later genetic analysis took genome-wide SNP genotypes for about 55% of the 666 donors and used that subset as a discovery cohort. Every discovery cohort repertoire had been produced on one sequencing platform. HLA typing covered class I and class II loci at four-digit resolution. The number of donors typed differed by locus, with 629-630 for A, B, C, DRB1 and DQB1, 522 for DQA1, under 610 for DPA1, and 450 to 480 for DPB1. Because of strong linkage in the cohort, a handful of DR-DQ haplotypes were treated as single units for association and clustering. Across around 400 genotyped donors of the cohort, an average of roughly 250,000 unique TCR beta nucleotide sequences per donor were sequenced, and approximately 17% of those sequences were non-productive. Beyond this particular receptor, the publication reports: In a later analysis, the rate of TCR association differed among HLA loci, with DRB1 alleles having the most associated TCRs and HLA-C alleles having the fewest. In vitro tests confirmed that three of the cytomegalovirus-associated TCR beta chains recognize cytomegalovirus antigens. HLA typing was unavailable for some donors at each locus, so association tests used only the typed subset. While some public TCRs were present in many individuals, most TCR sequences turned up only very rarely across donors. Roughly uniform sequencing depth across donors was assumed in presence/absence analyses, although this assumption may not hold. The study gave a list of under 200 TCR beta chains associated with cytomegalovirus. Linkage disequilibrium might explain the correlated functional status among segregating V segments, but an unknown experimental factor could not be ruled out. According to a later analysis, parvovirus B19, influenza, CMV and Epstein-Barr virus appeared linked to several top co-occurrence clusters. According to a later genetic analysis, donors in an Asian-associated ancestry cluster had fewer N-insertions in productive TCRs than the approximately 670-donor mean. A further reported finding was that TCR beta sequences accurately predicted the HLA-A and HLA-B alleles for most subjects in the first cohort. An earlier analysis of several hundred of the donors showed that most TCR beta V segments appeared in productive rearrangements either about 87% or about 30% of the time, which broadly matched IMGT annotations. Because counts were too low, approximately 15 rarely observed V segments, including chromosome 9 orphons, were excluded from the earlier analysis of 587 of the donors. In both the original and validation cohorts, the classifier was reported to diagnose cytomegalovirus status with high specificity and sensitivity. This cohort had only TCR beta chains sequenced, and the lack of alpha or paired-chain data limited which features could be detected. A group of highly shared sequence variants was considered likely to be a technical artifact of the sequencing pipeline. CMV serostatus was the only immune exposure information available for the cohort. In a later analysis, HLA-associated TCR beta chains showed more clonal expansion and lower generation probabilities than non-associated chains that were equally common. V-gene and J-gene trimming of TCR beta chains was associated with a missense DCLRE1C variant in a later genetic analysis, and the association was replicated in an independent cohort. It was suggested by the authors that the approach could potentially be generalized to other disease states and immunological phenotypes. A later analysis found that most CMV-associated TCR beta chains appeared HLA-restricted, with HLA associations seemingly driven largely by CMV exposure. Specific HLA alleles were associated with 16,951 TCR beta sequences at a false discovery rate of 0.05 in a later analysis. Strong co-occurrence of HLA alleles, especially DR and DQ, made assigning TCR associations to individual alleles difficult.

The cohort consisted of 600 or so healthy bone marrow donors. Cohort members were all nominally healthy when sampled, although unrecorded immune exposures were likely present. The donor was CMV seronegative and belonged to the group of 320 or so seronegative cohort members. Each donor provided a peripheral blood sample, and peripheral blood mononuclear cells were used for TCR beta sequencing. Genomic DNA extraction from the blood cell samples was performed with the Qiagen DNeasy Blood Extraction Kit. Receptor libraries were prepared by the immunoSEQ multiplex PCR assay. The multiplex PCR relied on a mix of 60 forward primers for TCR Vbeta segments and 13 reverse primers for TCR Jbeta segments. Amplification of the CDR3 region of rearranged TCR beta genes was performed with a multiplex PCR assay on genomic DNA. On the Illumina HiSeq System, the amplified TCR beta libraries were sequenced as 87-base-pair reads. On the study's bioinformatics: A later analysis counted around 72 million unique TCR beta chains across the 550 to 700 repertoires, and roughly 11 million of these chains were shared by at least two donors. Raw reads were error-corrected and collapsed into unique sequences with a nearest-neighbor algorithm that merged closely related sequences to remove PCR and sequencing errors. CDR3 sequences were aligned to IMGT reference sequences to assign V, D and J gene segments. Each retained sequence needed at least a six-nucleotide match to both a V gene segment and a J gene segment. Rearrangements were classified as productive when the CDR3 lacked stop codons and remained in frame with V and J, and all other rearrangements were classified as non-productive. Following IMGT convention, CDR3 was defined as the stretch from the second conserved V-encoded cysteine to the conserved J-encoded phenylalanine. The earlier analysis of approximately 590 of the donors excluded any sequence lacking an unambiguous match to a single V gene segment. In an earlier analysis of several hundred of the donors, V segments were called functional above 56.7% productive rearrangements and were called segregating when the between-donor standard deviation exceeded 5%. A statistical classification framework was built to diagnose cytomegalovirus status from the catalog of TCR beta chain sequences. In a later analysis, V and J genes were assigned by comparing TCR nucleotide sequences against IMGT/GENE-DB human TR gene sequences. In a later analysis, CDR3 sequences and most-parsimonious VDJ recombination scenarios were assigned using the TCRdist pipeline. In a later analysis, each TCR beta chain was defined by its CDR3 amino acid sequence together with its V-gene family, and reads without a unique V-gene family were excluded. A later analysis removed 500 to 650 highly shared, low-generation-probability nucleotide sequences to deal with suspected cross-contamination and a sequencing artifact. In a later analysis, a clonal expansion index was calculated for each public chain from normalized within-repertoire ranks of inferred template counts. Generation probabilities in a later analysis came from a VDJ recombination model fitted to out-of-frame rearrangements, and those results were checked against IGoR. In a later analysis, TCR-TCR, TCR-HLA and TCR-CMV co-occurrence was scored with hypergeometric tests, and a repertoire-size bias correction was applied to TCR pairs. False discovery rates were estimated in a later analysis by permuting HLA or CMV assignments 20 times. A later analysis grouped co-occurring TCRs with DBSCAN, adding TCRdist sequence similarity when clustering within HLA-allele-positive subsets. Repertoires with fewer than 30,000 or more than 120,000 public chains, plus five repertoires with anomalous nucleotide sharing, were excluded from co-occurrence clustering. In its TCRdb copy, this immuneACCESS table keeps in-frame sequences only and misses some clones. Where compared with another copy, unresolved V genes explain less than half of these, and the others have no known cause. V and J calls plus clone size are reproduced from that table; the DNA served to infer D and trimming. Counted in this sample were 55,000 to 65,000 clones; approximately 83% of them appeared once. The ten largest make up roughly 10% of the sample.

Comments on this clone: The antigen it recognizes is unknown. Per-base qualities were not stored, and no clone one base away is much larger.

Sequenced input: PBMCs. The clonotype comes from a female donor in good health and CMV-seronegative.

This receptor carries the CDR3 CASSVTAGTGTDTQYF. Read as DNA, the sequence is TGTGCCAGCAGCGTAACGGCTGGGACTGGGACAGATACGCAGTATTTT. This receptor chain uses TRBV9 and TRBJ2-3, with a weak D call of TRBD2 (6 bases match). Taken from cysteine to phenylalanine, the CDR3 has 16 residues. The read is trimmed to its CDR3 DNA, 48 bases read in frame from base 1. Relative to germline, V is 1 base shorter and J is 3 bases shorter, with 15 bases between their ends. From the germline V gene, CDR1 is SGDLS and CDR2 is YYNGEE.